One sample yielded the 23 T cell receptor beta chains listed below, sequenced in a study of T cell repertoires in cytomegalovirus infection. TCRdb recomputed calls from the reads with MiXCR, one row per CDR3 protein. The table shows about 830,000 distinct CDR3 sequences, with roughly 33% occurring only once. Their specific antigens are unknown. Specimen: cultured CD8+ T cells from PBMCs, collected from culture after CMV antigen stimulation. The receptors were sampled from a human donor in good health (CMV status not recorded). Some clones in this sample may be carry-over from other donors' samples.

V is TRBV9 and J is TRBJ2-6; D not certain. Germline V gene data show CDR1 as SGDLS and CDR2 as YYNGEE. This CDR3 is built from 13 residues. V was pared by 3 bases and J by 5 bases, with 6 bases between. The CDR3 bases are TGTGCCAGCAGCGCCTCCCGGGCCAACGTCCTGACTTTC. This encodes CASSASRANVLTF.

This clonotype was seen only a few times. This sequence joins TRBV7-9 and TRBJ2-5, with TRBD2 as a possible D gene (5 bases). Germline loops: CDR1 SEHNR, CDR2 FQNEAQ (reference sequence). V gave up 2 bases and J gave up 4 bases, with 17 bases separating them. The CDR3 extends over 16 amino acids. The CDR3 here is CASSLIWRGSGETQYF. CDR3 bases: TGTGCCAGCAGCTTAATATGGCGAGGGTCTGGAGAGACCCAGTACTTC.

This clonotype has ten or more counts. The V gene is TRBV7-8, the J gene TRBJ2-3; no definite D call. The CDR3 contains 15 residues. V lost 3 bases and J lost 4, with 14 bases in between. Germline CDR1 reads SGHVS; CDR2 reads FQNEAQ. CDR3 region: CASSLTRGRSDTQYF. The CDR3 DNA reads as TGTGCCAGCAGCTTGACACGTGGCCGGTCAGATACGCAGTATTTT.

The gene calls are TRBV6-6 and TRBJ1-3; D remains unclear. The CDR3 sequence is 13 residues long. Germline V gene lookup returns CDR1 MNHNY and CDR2 SVGAGI (reference sequence). V dropped 5 bases and J dropped 4 bases, with 9 bases sitting between them. CDR3 bases: TGTGCCAGCAGTACCAACTGGGGAAACACCATATATTTT. Translating it yields CASSTNWGNTIYF.

This clonotype was seen only a few times. The rearrangement links TRBV7-2 to TRBJ2-7; TRBD2 might be the D (6 bases). This CDR3 has 18 amino acids. The V gene lost 6 bases and the J gene lost 2 bases, with 26 bases spanning the gap. In germline, CDR1 is SGHTA, CDR2 FQGNSA. The CDR3 loop reads CASSPVEPILARPYEQYF. CDR3 sequence (DNA): TGTGCCAGCAGTCCAGTCGAGCCAATTCTAGCGAGACCCTACGAGCAGTACTTC. The whole variable domain, remainder taken from reference TRBV7-2 and TRBJ2-7, is GAGVSQSPSNKVTEKGKDVELRCDPISGHTALYWYRQSLGQGLEFLIYFQGNSAPDKSGLPSDRFSAERTGGSVSTLTIQRTQQEDSAVYLCASSPVEPILARPYEQYFGPGTRLTVT.

The table lists this clonotype with many counts. The chain has TRBV7-6 and TRBJ1-1, with 10 bases aligning to TRBD1. CDR1 is SGHVS and CDR2 is FNYEAQ in the germline V gene. J lost 1 base, V lost 2 bases, and 13 bases had no gene match. There are 19 residues in the CDR3. DNA of the CDR3: TGTGCCAGCAGCTTAAGGGGTTGGGACAGGGGTTCGAAGAACACTGAAGCTTTCTTT. Translation: CASSLRGWDRGSKNTEAFF. The variable domain in full, completed from reference TRBV7-6 and TRBJ1-1, reads GAGVSQSPRYKVTKRGQDVALRCDPISGHVSLYWYRQALGQGPEFLTYFNYEAQQDKSGLPNDRFSAERPEGSISTLTIQRTEQRDSAMYRCASSLRGWDRGSKNTEAFFGQGTRLTVV.

This clonotype has more than one count but fewer than ten. The V and J genes are TRBV7-9 and TRBJ2-6; a possible D gene is TRBD2 (5 bases). This CDR3 region has 19 residues. CDR1 is SEHNR, CDR2 FQNEAQ, per germline (reference sequence). V lost 4 bases to trimming and J lost 5 bases, with 24 bases between them. CDR3 DNA: TGTGCCAGCAGCTCGAAAGCCGAGGGATCCCAAGTCTGGGCCAACGTCCTGACTTTC. Its translation: CASSSKAEGSQVWANVLTF.

This chain joins TRBV15 and TRBJ1-3; the D gene is possibly TRBD1 (5 bases). Trimming stripped 0 bases from V and 3 bases from J, with 12 bases between. Germline CDR1 and CDR2: LNHNV and YYDKDF (reference sequence). The CDR3 loop spans 16 amino acids. In DNA form, the CDR3 reads TGTGCCACCAGCAGAGATCGGGGGGATTTTGGAAACACCATATATTTT. It translates to CATSRDRGDFGNTIYF.

This clonotype was recorded once. A read error may account for a junction end that differs from germline. The V call is TRBV12-3 or TRBV12-4, the J call TRBJ2-2; D may correspond to TRBD1 or TRBD2 (5 bases each). The CDR3 is made up of 16 amino acids. CDR3: CASSFSLRGTTRELFF. The CDR3 DNA reads as TGTGCCAGCAGTTTCTCTCTGAGAGGGACCACCAGGGAGCTGTTTTTT.

As regards this clonotype: Just one base apart from a much larger clone, this may be a read error. The V gene is TRBV12-3 or TRBV12-4, the J gene TRBJ2-3; tentative D call: TRBD2 (7 bases). The CDR3 loop spans 15 amino acids. Trimming removed 11 bases at V and 1 base at J, with 19 bases between. CDR3 sequence (DNA): TGTGCCGGCAACCTTCGGGGGGCCGGCACAGATACGCAGTATTTT. It yields the protein CAGNLRGAGTDTQYF.

This clonotype was seen many times. The chain links TRBV7-2 to TRBJ2-3; D might be TRBD1 (5 bases). This CDR3 region has 14 residues. V lost 5 bases to trimming and J lost 8 bases, with 17 bases between them. Germline CDR1 reads SGHTA; CDR2 reads FQGNSA. DNA of the CDR3: TGTGCCAGCAGCGAACAGGATTCAGTTGTTACGCAGTATTTT. It encodes CASSEQDSVVTQYF.

This clonotype was seen more than once but under ten times. This chain links TRBV27 with TRBJ1-5; 8 bases match TRBD1. J lost 1 base, V lost 5 bases, and 7 bases had no gene match. CDR3 size: 16 residues. CDR1 is MNHEY, CDR2 SMNVEV, per germline (reference sequence). The DNA of the CDR3 is TGTGCCAGCAGTACAAACCAGGGGGCGAGCAATCAGCCCCAGCATTTT. Its protein product is CASSTNQGASNQPQHF.

The chain recombines TRBV11-2 with TRBJ2-1; 7 bases line up with TRBD2. Germline V gene data show CDR1 as SGHAT and CDR2 as FQNNGV. Trimming removed 0 bases from V and 1 base from J; junction bases left unmatched: 6. The length of the CDR3 is 17 residues. CDR3 region: CASSLDGRGYSYNEQFF. CDR3 in DNA: TGTGCCAGCAGCTTAGATGGGAGGGGTTATTCCTACAATGAGCAGTTCTTC.

The chain links TRBV5-4 to TRBJ1-2; D possibly corresponds to TRBD1 (6 bases). V lost 0 bases, J lost 6 bases, and 18 bases lay in between. The CDR3 sequence is 16 residues long. CDR1 SGHNT and CDR2 YYREEE come from the germline V gene (reference sequence). CDR3 sequence (DNA): TGTGCCAGCAGCTTGGCAGGACAGCTCAAAAGGCATGGCTACACCTTC. Translating gives CASSLAGQLKRHGYTF.

The chain joins TRBV11-2 to TRBJ2-5; 7 positions agree with TRBD2. CDR3 size: 16 residues. With V trimmed by 2 bases and J by 5 bases, 11 bases remained unmatched. Germline CDR1 and CDR2: SGHAT and FQNNGV. Here the CDR3 DNA reads TGTGCCAGCAGCTTATCCCCTTGGGAGGGTGAGGAGACCCAGTACTTC. Translation gives CASSLSPWEGEETQYF.

This clonotype has only a few counts. The V gene is TRBV6-1, the J gene TRBJ2-7; 7 bases match TRBD1. CDR1 and CDR2 (germline): MNHNS, SASEGT. J was trimmed by 2 bases and V by 6 bases; bases with no gene match: 7. The CDR3 is 14 residues long. CDR3 bases: TGTGCCAGCAGGGACAGGTGGGGCCCCTACGAGCAGTACGTC. It translates to CASRDRWGPYEQYV.

V usage is TRBV27 and J usage is TRBJ1-1; 8 positions agree with TRBD1. J lost 3 bases, V lost 3 bases, and 6 bases had no gene match. The CDR3 loop spans 15 amino acids. CDR1 and CDR2 from the germline V gene are MNHEY and SMNVEV (reference sequence). In nucleotides, the CDR3 is TGTGCCAGCAGTTTCCGGACAGGGCTGGACACTGAAGCTTTCTTT. Amino acids: CASSFRTGLDTEAFF.

This clonotype was seen a handful of times. V and J are TRBV4-1 and TRBJ2-2; D gene uncertain. Trimming shortened V by 4 bases and J by 6 bases, and 12 bases separated the two germline ends. From germline, CDR1 is MGHRA and CDR2 YSYEKL. This CDR3 is built from 14 residues. In DNA, the CDR3 is TGCGCCAGCAGCCTTTCACCCGGGCCCGGGGAGCTGTTTTTT. It translates to CASSLSPGPGELFF.

The genes are TRBV19 and TRBJ1-2; 12 bases are shared with TRBD1. Germline CDR1 is LNHDA and CDR2 is SQIVND (reference sequence). The CDR3 sequence is 13 residues long. V lost 8 bases, J lost 6 bases, and 4 bases stayed unmatched. CDR3 sequence: CASVGQGANGYTF. The CDR3, as DNA: TGTGCCAGTGTGGGACAGGGGGCCAATGGCTACACCTTC.

The chain links TRBV29-1 to TRBJ2-3; maybe TRBD2 (7 bases). This CDR3 is 13 amino acids long. Germline loops: CDR1 SQVTM, CDR2 ANQGSEA. In DNA form, the CDR3 reads TGCACGATTACGGGGGGCGGGAAAGATACGCAGTATTTT. This codes for CTITGGGKDTQYF.

In its sample, this clonotype was seen a few times. The chain has TRBV6-2 or TRBV6-3 and TRBJ2-5; possible D gene TRBD2, 5 bases. Looked up from germline, CDR1 is MNHEY and CDR2 is SVGEGT. This CDR3 has 14 residues. The V end lost 2 bases, the J end lost 5 bases, and 12 bases lay between the germline ends. CDR3 bases: TGTGCCAGCAGTTACCCCCGGGGAAGGGAGACCCAGTACTTC. Translating gives CASSYPRGRETQYF.

This clonotype was counted between two and nine times. The CDR3: CASSPVAGGAQPQHF. CDR3 nucleotides: TGTGCCAGCAGCCCGGTAGCAGGAGGTGCTCAGCCCCAGCATTTT. The rearrangement links TRBV7-9 to TRBJ1-5, with D unclear. The CDR3 totals 15 residues. The germline gives CDR1 SEHNR, CDR2 FQNEAQ (reference sequence). Trimming left V 5 bases short and J 6 bases short, with 17 bases between.

This clonotype came up a few times. This chain links TRBV24-1 with TRBJ2-1, with D unresolved. V lost 1 base, J lost 7 bases, and 4 bases lay in between. The germline V gene has CDR1 KGHDR and CDR2 SFDVKD. The CDR3 length is 12 residues. CDR3 DNA sequence: TGTGCCACCAGTGATTTTGGTAATGAGCAGTTCTTC. Translated, it gives CATSDFGNEQFF.